Sequencing of this T cell receptor (beta chain) was carried out in a study of regulatory T cells in long-lasting Graves disease. The CDR3 contains 14 residues. The germline V gene encodes CDR1 ENHRY and CDR2 SYGVKD. Losses at the gene ends were 6 bases for V and 3 bases for J; bases not matched to a gene: 4. Time point in this sample: persistent/refractory GD, antithyroid drugs over 5 years with positive TRAb. Isolated PBMC RNA provided the starting material for the TCR library. In building TCR beta libraries, iRepertoire HTBI primers were used together with Arm-PCR of CDR3 regions. From the multiplex PCR reads, TCRdb called clonotypes with MiXCR, one entry per CDR3 protein. The data show 250,000 to 300,000 distinct CDR3 sequences, with roughly a fifth seen just once and 56% held by the top ten. This clonotype came up many times.

The rearrangement uses TRBV10-3 and TRBJ1-1; 10 bases map to TRBD1. The sample was peripheral blood mononuclear cells (PBMCs), taken when the disease was refractory, from a patient treated with antithyroid drugs. The clonotype comes from a female donor with Graves disease. The CDR3 DNA is TGTGCCATCAGAGGGGGACAGGGGTACACTGAAGCTTTCTTT. It codes for CAIRGGQGYTEAFF.